This TCR beta chain was documented in a study of blood T cell repertoires in COVID-19. The wider study: Sites across the United States, Italy and Spain contributed samples from acute and convalescent COVID-19.

Profiled with immunoSEQ multiplex PCR; TCRdb holds only in-frame clones, not every one. The sample yields 200,000 to 250,000 clones, around 90% seen once. Trimming shortened V by 0 bases and J by 6 bases, and 9 bases separated the two germline ends. The germline V gene encodes CDR1 ENHRY and CDR2 SYGVKD. This CDR3 has 14 residues. The chain links TRBV10-3 to TRBJ1-5; D uncertain. The sequenced sample was PBMCs or T cells enriched from blood (not recorded which). The receptor's source is a man aged 25 to 40 in a cohort exposed to, infected with or recovered from COVID-19 (not recorded which). The CDR3 sequence is CAISESAGVQPQHF. In nucleotides, the CDR3 is TGTGCCATCAGTGAGTCAGCCGGGGTTCAGCCCCAGCATTTT.